What follows is one T cell receptor beta chain and its context. Its recognized antigen is unknown. No per-base quality is available; no much larger clone lies one base away. This record belongs to a study of cytotoxic CD8 clonotypes in ibrutinib-treated CLL listed by TCRdb under 2021. About the study as a whole: The cohort included roughly 15 treatment-naive and some twelve relapsed/refractory patients; around 17 were IGHV unmutated. Of the approximately 86 participants in the trial, about 25 had longitudinal samples available. Samples at response were collected after a median of approximately twelve months of treatment, with a range of 6 to 36 months. On average, each sample yielded 250,000 to 300,000 productive templates and about 94,000 productive rearrangements. Partial responses were observed in 24 patients and complete responses in 2; after a median follow-up of around 68 months, remission was maintained in around 14 patients and progression was observed in some 12. Cryopreserved peripheral blood mononuclear cells were obtained prior to treatment, at the time of response, and at either disease progression or sustained remission. What the work shows at the level of the full study, not this receptor alone: Public clonotypes were found to be uncommon and were observed to contract or remain stable during treatment; the increase in clonality was shown to reflect expansion of private clonotypes at ibrutinib response. Sampling times were not matched between patients in sustained remission and patients whose disease was progressing, and lymph node repertoires were not examined. Baseline clonality was found to be higher than that of age-matched healthy donors and was strongly correlated with circulating CD8+ T-cell counts. Clonality rose at ibrutinib response, remained stable during sustained remission, and dropped back toward baseline at progression.

For TCR beta library preparation, approximately 2.2 micrograms of genomic DNA were isolated from cryopreserved PBMCs. High-throughput TCR beta sequencing was performed on longitudinal blood samples from CLL patients receiving ibrutinib monotherapy. The patients were enrolled in a single-center, open-label phase 2 trial of ibrutinib monotherapy. V sheds 3 bases and J sheds 4 bases, leaving 16 bases between their ends. CDR3 length: 15 amino acids, cysteine to phenylalanine. The DNA shown is the 45-base CDR3, in frame from base 1. Based on the germline V gene, the CDR1 and CDR2 sequences are SGHRS and YFSETQ. On a MiSeq, deep resolution sequencing aimed for a depth between 1 in 1 million and 1 in 200,000 T cells, with each clonotype covered about 9.2x on average. The immunoSEQ hsTCRB Kit was used to generate TCR beta libraries. On the study's bioinformatics: The data were analyzed with ImmunoSEQ Analyzer and ImmunoSEQ Data Assistant, and V, D and J gene assignments followed IMGT definitions. Clonality, with values ranging from 0 to 1, was calculated as one minus the normalized Shannon entropy of productive rearrangement frequencies. Only overrepresented clonotypes making up at least 0.05% of the repertoire of each patient were included in the public clonotype analysis. Thirteen age-matched healthy donor repertoires from immuneACCESS were used as controls for clonality. In its TCRdb copy, this immuneACCESS table keeps in-frame sequences only and misses some clones. Where compared with another copy, unresolved V genes explain less than half of these, and the others have no known cause. V and J calls and clone size follow that table, whereas D and trimming were derived from the DNA. The sample table records about 30,000 clones; 45% to 65% of these occur just once. The top ten constitute around 5.1% of the sample.

The sequence derives from a human donor with chronic lymphocytic leukemia. The source was PBMCs, collected before ibrutinib treatment. This receptor chain uses TRBV5-1 and TRBJ1-2, with no confident D gene call. The CDR3 reads as follows: CASSSSGLKTYGYTF. At the DNA level, the sequence is TGCGCCAGCAGCTCCTCCGGGCTGAAAACCTATGGCTACACCTTC.